This entry lists 25 T cell receptor beta chains sequenced from one sample in a study of blood T cells in healthy people across ages. Through a sample-barcoded 5' primer and a J-beta primer mix, a second PCR was run for roughly 7 to 11 cycles. TCRdb called the 5' RACE reads again in MiXCR, with one record for every CDR3 protein. In the table there are fewer than 800,000 distinct CDR3 sequences, 20% to 25% of which are singletons. The sample was also reused in another study, on T cells of mothers and their children.

Sequenced sample: blood. These receptors all stem from a boy aged 5-17 years in good health.

J is TRBJ1-2 and V is TRBV7-9; D possibly corresponds to TRBD1 (5 bases). Germline assignment: CDR1 SEHNR and CDR2 FQNEAQ (reference sequence). The CDR3 runs to 12 residues. V lost 2 bases, J lost 13 bases, and 14 bases lay in between. Here the CDR3 reads CASSLLGESVTF. In DNA form, the CDR3 reads TGTGCCAGCAGCTTATTGGGGGAATCAGTCACCTTC.

The chain carries TRBV23-1 and TRBJ1-4, with D perhaps TRBD1 (5 bases). TRBV23-1 falls under the ORF class, with uncertain function. V was pared by 1 base and J by 4 bases, with 10 bases between. This CDR3 contains 15 residues. CDR3 bases: TGCGCCAGCAGTCAATTACCCAGGGATAATGAAAAACTGTTTTTT. Protein: CASSQLPRDNEKLFF.

This chain links TRBV20-1 with TRBJ1-4; 9 nucleotides agree with TRBD1. The germline V gene has CDR1 DFQATT and CDR2 SNEGSKA (reference sequence). This CDR3 comprises 13 residues. The CDR3 region is CSAPGQGNEKLFF. The CDR3 DNA reads as TGCAGCGCCCCGGGACAGGGTAATGAAAAACTGTTTTTT.

V gene TRBV4-3 combines with J gene TRBJ2-3; D is undetermined. This CDR3 contains 13 residues. Germline V gene sequence: CDR1 LGHNA, CDR2 YSLEER. Trimming removed 3 bases at V and 6 bases at J, with 10 bases between. The CDR3 nucleotides read TGCGCCAGCAGCCATCCCGTCGGGGATACGCAGTATTTT. Protein product: CASSHPVGDTQYF.

This clonotype has only a few counts. The chain employs TRBV6-6 and TRBJ1-3, with no clear D. V lost 7 bases and J 2 bases, leaving 9 bases between the germline ends. The CDR3 covers 13 residues. In germline, CDR1 is MNHNY, CDR2 SVGAGI (reference sequence). The CDR3 here is CASNHRAGNTIYF. For the CDR3, the DNA is TGTGCCAGCAATCACCGGGCTGGAAACACCATATATTTT.

The sample holds a few counts of this clonotype. The V call is TRBV20-1, the J call TRBJ2-1; D may be TRBD1 (6 bases). This CDR3 contains 14 residues. Germline-derived CDR1 and CDR2 are DFQATT and SNEGSKA (reference sequence). V was shortened by 5 bases and J by 3 bases, with 14 bases between the two germline ends. CDR3 in DNA: TGCAGTGCTTCCACACAGGGTAACTACAATGAGCAGTTCTTC. This gives the protein CSASTQGNYNEQFF.

This clonotype was found many times. This CDR3 reads CASSLEDQPQHF. Written as DNA, the CDR3 is TGTGCCAGCAGCTTGGAGGATCAGCCCCAGCATTTT. The J gene is TRBJ1-5, the V gene TRBV7-9; D gene uncertain. V was pared by 3 bases and J by 5 bases, with 5 bases between. The CDR3 has 12 residues. CDR1 and CDR2 (germline): SEHNR, FQNEAQ (reference sequence).

The CDR3 region has the DNA TGTGCCAGTAGGAGCGACATGTACGGCACTGAAGCTTTCTTT. This gives the protein CASRSDMYGTEAFF. V is TRBV19 and J is TRBJ1-1; the D is unclear. Trimming cost V 6 bases and J 4 bases, with 15 bases left between them. CDR1 and CDR2 from the germline V gene are LNHDA and SQIVND (reference sequence). The CDR3 length is 14 residues. The full variable domain, in which reference TRBV19 and TRBJ1-1 provide the parts outside the CDR3, is DGGITQSPKYLFRKEGQNVTLSCEQNLNHDAMYWYRQDPGQGLRLIYYSQIVNDFQKGDIAEGYSVSREKKESFPLTVTSAQKNPTAFYLCASRSDMYGTEAFFGQGTRLTVV.

J is TRBJ2-5 and V is TRBV28; 8 nucleotides agree with TRBD1. The CDR3 has 15 residues. Per germline, CDR1 MDHEN and CDR2 SYDVKM. The junction had 10 bases not matched to a gene; V was cut back by 5 bases and J by 5 bases. CDR3 region: CASSPTWTGPETQYF. The CDR3 DNA sequence: TGTGCCAGCAGTCCGACCTGGACAGGGCCCGAGACCCAGTACTTC. The full variable domain, completed using reference TRBV28 and TRBJ2-5, is DVKVTQSSRYLVKRTGEKVFLECVQDMDHENMFWYRQDPGLGLRLIYFSYDVKMKEKGDIPEGYSVSREKKERFSLILESASTNQTSMYLCASSPTWTGPETQYFGPGTRLLVL.

This clonotype has only a few counts. The chain combines TRBV7-9 with TRBJ1-6; TRBD1 might be the D (5 bases). This CDR3 is 15 amino acids long. V lost 1 base and J lost 8, with 12 bases in between. Germline CDR1 reads SEHNR; CDR2 reads FQNEAQ (reference sequence). The CDR3 is CASSLGSRDYSPLHF. The CDR3 region has the DNA TGTGCCAGCAGCTTAGGGTCGCGGGACTATTCACCCCTCCACTTT.

A note on this clonotype: At one boundary the junction diverges from the germline segment, which might be a read error. The gene calls are TRBV20-1 and TRBJ1-2; 9 bases match TRBD1. Germline lookup yields CDR1 DFQATT and CDR2 SNEGSKA (reference sequence). CDR3 length equals 14 residues. The CDR3 nucleotides are TGCAGTGCTAGGGGAACAGGGGGCGACTATGGTTACACCTTC. It yields the protein CSARGTGGDYGYTF.

This sequence joins TRBV6-2 or TRBV6-3 and TRBJ1-1, with a weak D call TRBD1 (6 bases). V shed 4 bases and J shed 5 bases, with 14 bases lying between them. This CDR3 region has 14 residues. Germline loops: CDR1 MNHEY, CDR2 SVGEGT. CDR3 protein: CASSCWAQGTEAFF. Here the CDR3 DNA reads TGTGCCAGCAGTTGCTGGGCCCAGGGGACTGAAGCTTTCTTT.

There are a few counts of this clonotype. This chain connects TRBV6-6 to TRBJ2-1; D gene uncertain. Deletions cut 2 bases from V and 7 bases from J, with 6 bases between. Per the germline V gene, CDR1 is MNHNY and CDR2 is SVGAGI (reference sequence). There are 12 residues in the CDR3. The DNA of the CDR3 is TGTGCCAGCAGTTACGAACGTAATGAGCAGTTCTTC. Amino acid sequence: CASSYERNEQFF.

V and J are TRBV20-1 and TRBJ2-1; 8 nucleotides agree with TRBD2. The J call is in doubt because the DNA end fits TRBJ2-7 better. Germline CDR1 is DFQATT and CDR2 is SNEGSKA (reference sequence). The CDR3 has 14 residues. The CDR3 nucleotides read TGCAGTGCTAAGTCCGGGGGGGGAGCCTACGAGCAGTACTTC. The encoded protein is CSAKSGGGAYEQYF.

The rearrangement joins TRBV4-1 to TRBJ2-7, with D possibly TRBD2 on 6 matching bases. V was cut by 0 bases and J by 0 bases, with 9 bases left in between. The CDR3 contains 15 residues. Germline CDR1 reads MGHRA; CDR2 reads YSYEKL. The CDR3 protein is CASSQEGGYSYEQYF. The CDR3 coding sequence is TGCGCCAGCAGCCAAGAGGGGGGATACTCCTACGAGCAGTACTTC.

The chain couples TRBV25-1 to TRBJ2-7, with D unresolved. The germline gives CDR1 MGHDK, CDR2 SYGVNS. The ends were cut back, 3 bases at V and 0 bases at J, with 12 bases in the middle. The CDR3 is 15 amino acids. The CDR3 protein is CASSEKGRLSYEQYF. The CDR3, as DNA: TGTGCCAGCAGTGAGAAAGGGCGACTCTCCTACGAGCAGTACTTC.

The gene calls are TRBV6-5 and TRBJ1-1, with no clear D. The CDR3 covers 11 residues. The germline gives CDR1 MNHEY, CDR2 SVGAGI. V was cut by 2 bases and J by 8 bases, with 6 bases left in between. This CDR3 reads CASSYGREAFF. In nucleotides, the CDR3 is TGTGCCAGCAGTTACGGGAGGGAAGCTTTCTTT.

This clonotype was counted a few times. This chain connects TRBV7-2 to TRBJ1-2; D is unclear. The V end lost 2 bases, the J end lost 8 bases, and 12 bases lay between the germline ends. CDR3 size: 13 residues. Germline V CDR1 and CDR2: SGHTA, FQGNSA. CDR3: CASSLLVDGGYTF. The CDR3 DNA reads TGTGCCAGCAGCTTATTAGTTGATGGGGGCTACACCTTC.

Here the CDR3 reads CASSVPDRVYEQYF. CDR3 nucleotide sequence: TGTGCCAGCAGCGTGCCGGACAGAGTCTACGAGCAGTACTTC. J is TRBJ2-5 and V is TRBV7-9; weak D call: TRBD1 (6 bases). Gene TRBJ2-7 matches the end of the DNA better, so the J call may be wrong. The CDR3 contains 14 residues. Germline CDR1 and CDR2: SEHNR and FQNEAQ (reference sequence).

This clonotype has just a few counts. The rearrangement joins TRBV10-1 to TRBJ2-1; 7 nucleotides agree with TRBD1. The CDR3 totals 14 residues. The V and J ends lost 2 bases and 7 bases, in that order; junction bases with no gene match: 5. The germline V gene encodes CDR1 WNHNN and CDR2 SYGVQD (reference sequence). The CDR3 nucleotides read TGCGCCAGCAGTGAGGATCGCAGGGGGAATGAGCAGTTCTTC. It translates to CASSEDRRGNEQFF.

This clonotype has only a few counts. V and J are TRBV28 and TRBJ2-2, with 8 bases identical to TRBD1. The length of the CDR3 is 13 residues. Trimming took 10 bases from V and 5 from J; bases not matched to a gene: 6. CDR1 is MDHEN and CDR2 is SYDVKM in the germline V gene. The CDR3 loop reads CATGTGLTGELFF. CDR3 nucleotides: TGTGCCACCGGGACAGGACTGACCGGGGAGCTGTTTTTT.

V gene TRBV4-3 combines with J gene TRBJ2-5; D may be TRBD2 (6 bases). V was clipped by 1 base and J by 4 bases, with 13 bases between them. Per the germline V gene, CDR1 is LGHNA and CDR2 is YSLEER. The CDR3 is made up of 15 amino acids. Here the CDR3 DNA reads TGCGCCAGCAGCCAAGGAGGGGACTGGGGAGAGACCCAGTACTTC. Its protein is CASSQGGDWGETQYF.

This clonotype was picked up a small number of times. V gene TRBV7-2 combines with J gene TRBJ2-3, with 7 bases that match TRBD2. Germline CDR1 SGHTA, CDR2 FQGNSA. The V segment lost 1 base and the J segment 2 bases; nucleotides outside the gene matches: 6. The CDR3 runs 16 residues. CDR3: CASSLGRGRNTDTQYF. CDR3 sequence (DNA): TGTGCCAGCAGCTTAGGGCGGGGGAGAAACACAGATACGCAGTATTTT.

V is TRBV7-9 and J is TRBJ2-3; D is undetermined. The ends were cut back, 5 bases at V and 4 bases at J, with 16 bases in the middle. The CDR3 covers 15 residues. CDR1 and CDR2 from the germline V gene are SEHNR and FQNEAQ (reference sequence). CDR3 nucleotide sequence: TGTGCCAGCAGCCCCCCCGAGAGAAAACCAGATACGCAGTATTTT. This gives the protein CASSPPERKPDTQYF.

This chain connects TRBV6-6 to TRBJ1-2; no reliable D call. The CDR3 loop spans 14 amino acids. V dropped 2 bases and J dropped 8 bases, with 15 bases sitting between them. Looked up from germline, CDR1 is MNHNY and CDR2 is SVGAGI (reference sequence). This CDR3 is CASSYVGGILGYTF. The DNA for the CDR3 is TGTGCCAGCAGTTACGTCGGAGGGATCCTAGGCTACACCTTC.